Following are 26 T cell receptor beta chains from one sample sequenced in a study of T cell repertoires in cytomegalovirus infection. MiXCR, run by TCRdb on the reads, gives a single entry per CDR3 protein. This sample carries about 180,000 distinct CDR3 sequences, approximately 15% of them seen once, and the ten largest clones take 27%. Specimen: PBMCs. The receptors were sampled from a human donor in good health (CMV status not recorded). Some clones in this sample may be carry-over from other donors' samples.

There are many counts of this clonotype. The J gene is TRBJ2-2, the V gene TRBV6-1, with TRBD1 as a possible D gene (5 bases). Per germline, CDR1 MNHNS and CDR2 SASEGT. V lost 4 bases to trimming and J lost 4 bases, with 10 bases between them. The CDR3 contains 14 residues. The CDR3 DNA reads as TGTGCCAGCAGTGCAGGGCTATCCACCGGGGAGCTGTTTTTT. Residues: CASSAGLSTGELFF.

J is TRBJ1-2 and V is TRBV3-1; 8 positions match TRBD1. Trimming cost V 0 bases and J 7 bases; bases outside gene matches: 22. CDR1 is LGHDT, CDR2 YNNKEL, per germline (reference sequence). The CDR3 runs to 20 residues. CDR3: CASSQDLGFSWDRRGSGYTF. In DNA form, the CDR3 reads TGTGCCAGCAGCCAAGACCTCGGCTTCTCTTGGGACAGGCGAGGATCTGGCTACACCTTC.

The chain recombines TRBV3-1 with TRBJ2-1; 10 bases are a match to TRBD2. Germline V gene data show CDR1 as LGHDT and CDR2 as YNNKEL (reference sequence). Trimming removed 4 bases from V and 10 bases from J; junction bases left unmatched: 7. The CDR3 sequence is 14 residues long. CDR3 region: CASSLAGGRSEQFF. CDR3 coding DNA: TGTGCCAGCAGCCTAGCGGGAGGAAGAAGCGAGCAGTTCTTC.

In its sample, this clonotype was seen many times. The chain joins TRBV7-2 to TRBJ1-4, with TRBD1 matching 7 bases. Germline CDR1 and CDR2: SGHTA and FQGNSA. The CDR3 runs 14 residues. V was pared by 4 bases and J by 6 bases, with 5 bases of the junction left unmatched. The CDR3 loop is CASSSTGTDEKLFF. In nucleotides, the CDR3 is TGTGCCAGCAGCTCGACCGGGACAGATGAAAAACTGTTTTTT.

Notes on this clonotype: A read error may explain this, as a much larger clone is one base away. The V call is TRBV7-9, the J call TRBJ1-4; D is unclear. Per germline, CDR1 SEHNR and CDR2 FQNEAQ (reference sequence). Trimming cost V 6 bases and J 2 bases, with 22 bases left between them. The CDR3 is made up of 18 amino acids. CDR3 residues: CASRPNHGRGWTNEKLFF. The CDR3 nucleotides are TGTGCCAGCAGGCCTAACCACGGCCGGGGTTGGACTAATGAAAAACTGTTTTTT.

This clonotype was seen ten or more times. The junction departs from germline at one end; a sequencing error may be responsible. This chain joins TRBV28 and TRBJ2-1; 9 bases align to TRBD1. In germline, CDR1 is MDHEN, CDR2 SYDVKM. The CDR3 runs 12 residues. The CDR3 sequence: CASSFGTGQGIF. Written as DNA, the CDR3 is TGTGCCAGCAGTTTTGGAACGGGACAGGGCATCTTC.

This clonotype was seen ten or more times. The chain couples TRBV7-2 to TRBJ2-2, with 10 bases matching TRBD2. The CDR3 contains 14 residues. Germline V gene sequence: CDR1 SGHTA, CDR2 FQGNSA. The J segment lost 7 bases and the V segment lost 3 bases, leaving 2 bases of the junction unmatched. CDR3 residues: CASSFLAGDGELFF. CDR3 DNA: TGTGCCAGCAGCTTTCTAGCGGGGGACGGGGAGCTGTTTTTT.

This clonotype was seen repeatedly, ten times or more. J is TRBJ2-1 and V is TRBV7-2; D ambiguous. The V and J ends lost 5 bases and 5 bases respectively, with 4 bases between them. Per the germline V gene, CDR1 is SGHTA and CDR2 is FQGNSA. CDR3 size: 11 residues. CDR3 in DNA: TGTGCCAGCAGCCCGGACAATGAGCAGTTCTTC. It encodes CASSPDNEQFF.

This clonotype was counted a few times. The chain employs TRBV5-6 and TRBJ2-2; D call uncertain. The CDR3 spans 13 residues. Germline V gives CDR1 SGHDT, CDR2 YYEEEE. V was trimmed by 4 bases and J by 3 bases, leaving 7 bases between them. The CDR3 sequence: CASSPPDTGELFF. The CDR3, as DNA: TGTGCCAGCAGCCCCCCAGACACCGGGGAGCTGTTTTTT. The variable domain in full, with the rest retrieved from reference TRBV5-6 and TRBJ2-2, is DAGVTQSPTHLIKTRGQQVTLRCSPKSGHDTVSWYQQALGQGPQFIFQYYEEEERQRGNFPDRFSGHQFPNYSSELNVNALLLGDSALYLCASSPPDTGELFFGEGSRLTVL.

The rearrangement uses TRBV12-3 or TRBV12-4 and TRBJ1-1; no firm D call. The CDR3 is 14 amino acids. V was cut by 7 bases and J by 1 base, with 13 bases left in between. CDR3 in DNA: TGTGCCAGCACTCCGGGAAGGAGGAACACTGAAGCTTTCTTT. Its protein is CASTPGRRNTEAFF.

This chain links TRBV2 with TRBJ2-1; D is possibly TRBD2 (6 bases). Germline V lookup: CDR1 SNHLY, CDR2 FYNNEI. Trimming took 7 bases from V and 5 from J, leaving 12 bases between them. The CDR3 is made up of 13 amino acids. In DNA, the CDR3 is TGTGCCAGCACCCCGGGGGAGGACAATGAGCAGTTCTTC. Protein: CASTPGEDNEQFF.

With regard to this clonotype: A much larger clone lies a single base off, so this may be a read error. As DNA, the CDR3 is TGTTCCAGCACTCCATCCGGGACGTCCATGAGGTACGAGCAGTACTTC. It translates to CSSTPSGTSMRYEQYF. The chain links TRBV25-1 to TRBJ2-7; D tentatively fits TRBD1 or TRBD2 (5 bases each). Germline V gene sequence: CDR1 MGHDK, CDR2 SYGVNS. There are 16 residues in the CDR3.

This clonotype was seen at least ten times. The rearrangement joins TRBV28 to TRBJ1-4; no clear D gene. This CDR3 has 11 residues. The V and J ends lost 2 bases and 8 bases respectively, with 3 bases between them. CDR1 is MDHEN, CDR2 SYDVKM, per germline. CDR3 coding DNA: TGTGCCAGCAGTTTAATGGAAAAACTGTTTTTT. Its translation is CASSLMEKLFF. Looking up the rest from reference TRBV28 and TRBJ1-4 gives the full variable domain: DVKVTQSSRYLVKRTGEKVFLECVQDMDHENMFWYRQDPGLGLRLIYFSYDVKMKEKGDIPEGYSVSREKKERFSLILESASTNQTSMYLCASSLMEKLFFGSGTQLSVL.

This chain uses TRBV10-3 with TRBJ1-1, with 7 bases fitting TRBD1. Germline V lookup: CDR1 ENHRY, CDR2 SYGVKD. The CDR3 runs 13 residues. J gave up 4 bases and V 3 bases, and 2 bases lay outside the gene matches. The CDR3 nucleotides read TGTGCCATCAGTGAAACAGGGGTCACTGAAGCTTTCTTT. This encodes CAISETGVTEAFF.

The CDR3 is CSARDRGGRRSEQYF. The CDR3 DNA reads as TGCAGTGCTAGAGATCGGGGCGGGAGACGCTCCGAGCAGTACTTC. The chain employs TRBV20-1 and TRBJ2-7; 7 bases match TRBD2. This CDR3 is built from 15 residues. Unmatched junction bases numbered 11, after V lost 0 bases and J lost 6 bases. The germline CDR1 and CDR2 sequences are DFQATT and SNEGSKA (reference sequence).

On this clonotype itself: One end of the junction does not line up with germline, which may come from a read error. The chain recombines TRBV27 with TRBJ2-6; D possibly corresponds to TRBD1 (5 bases). This CDR3 has 16 residues. From germline, CDR1 is MNHEY and CDR2 SMNVEV (reference sequence). CDR3 bases: TGTGCCAGCAGTTTACTTCAGGGCACTGGGACCAACGTCCTGACTTTC. The encoded protein is CASSLLQGTGTNVLTF.

This clonotype appeared many times. The J gene is TRBJ1-2, the V gene TRBV7-3; the D gene is possibly TRBD1 (5 bases). The ends were cut back, 5 bases at V and 8 bases at J, with 18 bases in the middle. The CDR3 is made up of 14 amino acids. Per the germline V gene, CDR1 is SGHTA and CDR2 is FQGTGA. CDR3 sequence: CASSPQPGGDGYTF. CDR3 DNA sequence: TGTGCCAGCAGCCCCCAGCCGGGGGGGGACGGCTACACCTTC.

This clonotype was recorded at least ten times. This sequence joins TRBV7-9 and TRBJ2-3; D is undetermined. Trimming took off 6 bases at V and 1 base at J, with 8 bases between the two ends. There are 13 residues in the CDR3. Per the germline V gene, CDR1 is SEHNR and CDR2 is FQNEAQ (reference sequence). The CDR3 is CASRIEGTDTQYF. CDR3 sequence (DNA): TGTGCCAGCAGAATAGAGGGCACAGATACGCAGTATTTT.

This clonotype was counted many times. This chain connects TRBV7-3 to TRBJ2-1; D might be TRBD2 (7 bases). V was cut by 3 bases and J by 6 bases, with 12 bases left in between. Germline lookup yields CDR1 SGHTA and CDR2 FQGTGA. The CDR3 covers 14 residues. This CDR3 reads CASSFGGGPNEQFF. In DNA form, the CDR3 reads TGTGCCAGCAGCTTTGGGGGGGGGCCCAATGAGCAGTTCTTC.

Many counts were recorded for this clonotype. V and J are TRBV2 and TRBJ2-1, with D possibly called TRBD1 or TRBD2 (5 bases each). Germline loops: CDR1 SNHLY, CDR2 FYNNEI. The CDR3 has 15 residues. Trimming stripped 4 bases from V and 6 bases from J, with 16 bases between. Written as DNA, the CDR3 is TGTGCCAGCAGTGTTCTCGGGGCAGAGGGCAATGAGCAGTTCTTC. Translating it yields CASSVLGAEGNEQFF. Complete variable domain (other parts from reference TRBV2 and TRBJ2-1): EPEVTQTPSHQVTQMGQEVILRCVPISNHLYFYWYRQILGQKVEFLVSFYNNEISEKSEIFDDQFSVERPDGSNFTLKIRSTKLEDSAMYFCASSVLGAEGNEQFFGPGTRLTVL.

This rearrangement joins TRBV6-1 to TRBJ1-2, with a weak D call TRBD1 (6 bases). The CDR3 contains 15 residues. The germline V gene has CDR1 MNHNS and CDR2 SASEGT. Trimming shortened V by 2 bases and J by 7 bases, and 17 bases separated the two germline ends. The CDR3: CASSEWGAREAGYTF. As DNA, the CDR3 is TGTGCCAGCAGTGAATGGGGGGCCCGAGAAGCTGGCTACACCTTC.

This clonotype was observed many times. The rearrangement uses TRBV7-2 and TRBJ2-5; TRBD2 might be the D (5 bases). CDR1 and CDR2 from the germline V gene are SGHTA and FQGNSA. With 1 base removed from V and 1 base from J, the gap between germline ends came to 10 bases. This CDR3 region has 15 residues. CDR3 protein: CASSLDGKIQETQYF. The CDR3, as DNA: TGTGCCAGCAGCTTAGACGGGAAGATCCAAGAGACCCAGTACTTC. Combining the CDR3 with reference TRBV7-2 and TRBJ2-5 gives the whole variable domain GAGVSQSPSNKVTEKGKDVELRCDPISGHTALYWYRQSLGQGLEFLIYFQGNSAPDKSGLPSDRFSAERTGGSVSTLTIQRTQQEDSAVYLCASSLDGKIQETQYFGPGTRLLVL.

In this sample, this clonotype turned up a few times. The rearrangement joins TRBV29-1 to TRBJ1-5, with D unresolved. Per germline, CDR1 SQVTM and CDR2 ANQGSEA. Deletions cut 6 bases from V and 2 bases from J, with 8 bases between. This CDR3 is built from 12 residues. DNA for the CDR3: TGCAGCGTCCAGGAGGGCAATCAGCCCCAGCATTTT. It translates to CSVQEGNQPQHF. Together with reference TRBV29-1 and TRBJ1-5, the CDR3 gives the full variable domain: SAVISQKPSRDICQRGTSLTIQCQVDSQVTMMFWYRQQPGQSLTLIATANQGSEATYESGFVIDKFPISRPNLTFSTLTVSNMSPEDSSIYLCSVQEGNQPQHFGDGTRLSIL.

The chain carries TRBV11-2 and TRBJ2-1, with D hard to call. This CDR3 region has 13 residues. Trimming took 0 bases from V and 4 from J, leaving 4 bases between them. Germline V gene sequence: CDR1 SGHAT, CDR2 FQNNGV. The DNA of the CDR3 is TGTGCCAGCAGCTTAGATGGTTACAATGAGCAGTTCTTC. Protein product: CASSLDGYNEQFF.

This clonotype has more than one count but fewer than ten. This chain connects TRBV28 to TRBJ2-7; 10 bases agree with TRBD1. The V and J ends lost 4 bases and 2 bases, in that order; junction bases with no gene match: 11. The CDR3 sequence is 17 residues long. CDR1 is MDHEN, CDR2 SYDVKM, per germline. The DNA for the CDR3 is TGTGCCAGCAGTTACCCTCTAGGACAGGGGGACACCTACGAGCAGTACTTC. Its translation is CASSYPLGQGDTYEQYF.

This clonotype showed up just a few times. DNA for the CDR3: TGTGCCTGTCAGGGGACCTACAATGAGCAGTTCTTC. This sequence encodes CACQGTYNEQFF. V is TRBV30 and J is TRBJ2-1, with D possibly matching TRBD1 (6 bases). Trimming left V 6 bases short and J 2 bases short, with 8 bases between. Looked up from germline, CDR1 is GTSNPN and CDR2 is SVGIG (reference sequence). The CDR3 consists of 12 residues.